This record concerns one T cell receptor beta chain sequence. Its antigen remains unidentified. The data were obtained in a study of PD-1 blockade in classical Hodgkin lymphoma. Study-level information: Patients got intravenous nivolumab 3 mg/kg every 2 weeks. Study results and limitations: Newly diagnosed patients were reported to start with lower TCR diversity than healthy donors.

CDR3 length: 18 residues. The ends were cut back, 0 bases at V and 0 bases at J, with 14 bases in the middle. Per germline, CDR1 LGHNT and CDR2 FRNRAP. Relapse after autologous stem cell transplantation occurred in every patient, and brentuximab vedotin exposure varied. Complete response, partial response or progressive disease was recorded as best response. The assay was immunoSEQ multiplex PCR, and TCRdb's table has in-frame clones only and misses some. The sample contains some 63,000 clones, around 90% of which appear only once. The V and J genes are TRBV12-5 and TRBJ2-2; D assignment may be TRBD1 or TRBD2 (5 bases each). The input for sequencing was peripheral blood mononuclear cells (PBMCs), taken at baseline. This clonotype originated in a human donor with classical Hodgkin lymphoma. This CDR3 reads CASGLVGEYTANTGELFF. In nucleotides, the CDR3 is TGTGCTAGTGGTTTGGTAGGGGAGTACACTGCGAACACCGGGGAGCTGTTTTTT.